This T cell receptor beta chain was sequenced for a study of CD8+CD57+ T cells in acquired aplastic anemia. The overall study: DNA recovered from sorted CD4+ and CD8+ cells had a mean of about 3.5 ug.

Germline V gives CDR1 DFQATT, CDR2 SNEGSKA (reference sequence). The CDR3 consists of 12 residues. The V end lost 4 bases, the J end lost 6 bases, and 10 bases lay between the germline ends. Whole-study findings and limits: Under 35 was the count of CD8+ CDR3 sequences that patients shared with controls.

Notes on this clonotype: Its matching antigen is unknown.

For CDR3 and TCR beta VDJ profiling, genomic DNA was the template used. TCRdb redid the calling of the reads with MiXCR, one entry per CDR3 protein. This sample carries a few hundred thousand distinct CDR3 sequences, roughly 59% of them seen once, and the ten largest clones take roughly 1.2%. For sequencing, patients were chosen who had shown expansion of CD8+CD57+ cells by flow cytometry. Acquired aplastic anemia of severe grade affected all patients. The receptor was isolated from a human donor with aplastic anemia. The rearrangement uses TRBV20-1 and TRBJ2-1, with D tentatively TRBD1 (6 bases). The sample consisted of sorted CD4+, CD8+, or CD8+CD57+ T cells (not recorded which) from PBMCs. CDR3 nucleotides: TGCAGTGCTACGACAGGCCTCAATGAGCAGTTCTTC. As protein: CSATTGLNEQFF.